This TCR beta chain appears in the sequencing data of a study of CD8+CD57+ T cells in acquired aplastic anemia. Overall study: DNA per sorted CD4+ or CD8+ sample ranged about 0.17 to 30 ug, averaging 3.2 ug. Study-level findings and limits: Patients and controls were found to share around 30 CD8+ CDR3 sequences. Patients showed no significant difference from controls in CD8+ Simpson's diversity.

CDR1 and CDR2 (germline): DFQATT, SNEGSKA (reference sequence). After removal of 3 bases from V and 3 bases from J, the junction contained 1 base not matched to a gene. This CDR3 region has 13 residues. Concerning this clonotype: Its antigen is as yet unknown.

Both TCR beta VDJ combination and CDR3 sequence profiling were carried out. Genomic DNA was the template for this profiling. One entry per CDR3 protein results from TCRdb running MiXCR on the reads. The sample holds under 200,000 distinct CDR3 sequences, roughly 64% seen once. The rearrangement links TRBV20-1 to TRBJ2-7, with 11 bases matching TRBD2. The receptor was derived from a human donor with severe aplastic anemia or a healthy control (not recorded which). The sample comprised sorted CD4+, CD8+, or CD8+CD57+ T cells (not recorded which) from PBMCs. This CDR3 is CSASGTSGYEQYF. In DNA, the CDR3 is TGCAGTGCTAGTGGGACTAGCGGCTACGAGCAGTACTTC.